The clone carrying this TCR beta chain was recorded at least ten times. Its antigen is unidentified. This sample was included in a study of T cells in Graves' hyperthyroidism and ophthalmopathy. About the research overall: Peripheral blood was taken when the disease was first diagnosed, before any treatment began.

Amplified TCR beta CDR3 regions derived from RNA transcripts. Carried out on the TCR CDR3, a first-round RT-PCR used the HTBI primer set. MiXCR, applied by TCRdb to the multiplex PCR reads, yields one record per CDR3 protein. The repertoire consists of over 700,000 distinct CDR3 sequences, with 35% occurring once and the leading ten covering around 30%. General study findings and limits: With a median lead of 6.5 months before onset, the model predicted ophthalmopathy.

V gave up 3 bases and J gave up 6 bases, with 14 bases separating them. CDR1 SEHNR and CDR2 FQNEAQ come from the germline V gene (reference sequence). This CDR3 contains 14 residues. The material sequenced was blood. The sequence derives from a woman in her 40s with Graves' hyperthyroidism. V and J are TRBV7-9 and TRBJ1-2, with D perhaps TRBD1 (6 bases). CDR3: CASSLAGGVDGYTF. The DNA of the CDR3 is TGTGCCAGCAGCTTGGCGGGGGGCGTTGATGGCTACACCTTC.